The T cell receptor beta chain described here comes from a study of T cells in Graves' hyperthyroidism and ophthalmopathy. This clonotype was counted a few times. The antigen is not known. V was shortened by 0 bases and J by 6 bases, with 11 bases between the two germline ends. This CDR3 comprises 14 residues. Germline CDR1 and CDR2: LNHNV and YYDKDF (reference sequence). Researchers took RNA transcripts and amplified the TCR beta CDR3 regions from them. HTBI primers were the set used in a first-round RT-PCR of the TCR CDR3. One entry per CDR3 protein results from TCRdb running MiXCR on the multiplex PCR reads. The sample records hundreds of thousands of distinct CDR3 sequences, about a sixth being singletons. Whole-study findings and limits: Most thyroid clonotypes expanded above 0.001 appeared in blood too.

J is TRBJ1-1 and V is TRBV15; the D gene is possibly TRBD1 (6 bases). This sequence originates from a woman aged 40 to 55 with Graves' ophthalmopathy. Sequencing was done on a sample of blood. Here the CDR3 DNA reads TGTGCCACCAGCAGAGATAGGACAGAGGCTGAAGCTTTCTTT. Amino acid sequence: CATSRDRTEAEAFF.